The clone carrying this T cell receptor beta chain was observed a handful of times. Antigen unknown. Germline values: CDR1 SGHNT, CDR2 YYREEE (reference sequence). V was cut by 6 bases and J by 5 bases, with 14 bases left in between. This CDR3 comprises 14 residues. Investigators reverse transcribed all isolated RNA, so they sequenced expressed TCRB transcripts. Each sample of naive, central memory or regulatory T cells had, on average, about 3.6 million reads. Sequenced by immunoSEQ multiplex PCR; TCRdb stores in-frame clones only, minus some. The table has hundreds of thousands of clones, approximately 15% seen once. The entry originates in a study of beta chain features in type 1 diabetes. Whole-study results and caveats: People with Type 1 diabetes carried modestly yet significantly shorter TCRB CDR3s in all four CD4+ subsets. Patients' naive, central memory and regulatory TCRB repertoires appeared more alike than those of healthy donors. Insertions at VDJ junctions were less frequent in type 1 diabetes patients. These patients also deleted more nucleotides at the same junctions.

Each of the sorted populations had a purity greater than 98%. The chain carries TRBV5-4 and TRBJ1-4; maybe TRBD1 (5 bases). The source is a man aged 25 to 40 with type 1 diabetes. The sequencing sample was made of naive CD4+ T cells from blood. CDR3 nucleotide sequence: TGTGCCAGCACCCGTGACGGGGGAAATGAAAAACTGTTTTTT. This codes for CASTRDGGNEKLFF.